The 32 T cell receptor beta chains listed next were all sequenced from one sample in a study of blood T cell repertoires in COVID-19. Generated by immunoSEQ multiplex PCR, the TCRdb table keeps only in-frame clones and is missing some. This sample has around 190,000 clones, with approximately 80% found just once. The sequenced material came from peripheral blood. Receptors were obtained from a woman in her 50s with acute or convalescent COVID-19.

This clone came up a few times. This sequence joins TRBV9 and TRBJ1-4; 8 positions agree with TRBD1. Losses at the gene ends were 0 bases for V and 7 bases for J; bases not matched to a gene: 8. Germline-derived CDR1 and CDR2 are SGDLS and YYNGEE. The CDR3 spans 16 residues. The CDR3 DNA follows: TGTGCCAGCAGCGTAGGAACTAGAGACAGGGGTGAAAAACTGTTTTTT. Translating it yields CASSVGTRDRGEKLFF.

V and J are TRBV9 and TRBJ2-3, with D perhaps matching TRBD2 (6 bases). The CDR3 is made up of 17 amino acids. In germline, CDR1 is SGDLS, CDR2 YYNGEE. V was cut by 0 bases and J by 2 bases, with 16 bases left in between. The CDR3, as DNA: TGTGCCAGCAGCGTAGTCGGATTCGGGAGCCCCACAGATACGCAGTATTTT. This translates into CASSVVGFGSPTDTQYF.

The rearrangement joins TRBV6-2 or TRBV6-3 to TRBJ1-5, with D perhaps TRBD1 (5 bases). Germline V CDR1 and CDR2: MNHEY, SVGEGT. The V and J ends lost 4 bases and 0 bases respectively, with 7 bases between them. The CDR3 is 14 residues long. CDR3 DNA sequence: TGTGCCAGCAGTTTGGACAATAGCAATCAGCCCCAGCATTTT. Protein sequence: CASSLDNSNQPQHF.

The chain couples TRBV28 to TRBJ1-2; 9 bases line up with TRBD1. Germline V gives CDR1 MDHEN, CDR2 SYDVKM. The CDR3 has 16 amino acids. V shed 7 bases, J shed 8 bases, and the junction held 17 bases outside the gene matches. In DNA form, the CDR3 reads TGTGCCAGCACTTTCCCATTCACAGGGGGCCGAGACGGCTACACCTTC. Encoded protein: CASTFPFTGGRDGYTF.

This chain connects TRBV29-1 to TRBJ2-5; D uncertain. Germline CDR1 SQVTM, CDR2 ANQGSEA. The CDR3 spans 15 residues. Between the trimmed V and J ends, which lost 0 bases and 1 base, there was a span of 12 bases. CDR3 residues: CSVEDPLRGQETQYF. In nucleotides, the CDR3 is TGCAGCGTTGAAGATCCCCTCAGAGGCCAAGAGACCCAGTACTTC.

This clone showed up just once. The V and J genes are TRBV4-1 and TRBJ1-2, with 9 bases fitting TRBD1. Germline V lookup: CDR1 MGHRA, CDR2 YSYEKL. After removal of 0 bases from V and 4 bases from J, the junction contained 0 bases not matched to a gene. The CDR3 totals 14 residues. The CDR3 DNA is TGCGCCAGCAGCCAAGAGGGACAGGGCTATGGCTACACCTTC. It encodes CASSQEGQGYGYTF.

J is TRBJ2-3 and V is TRBV12-3 or TRBV12-4; D is possibly TRBD1 (5 bases). Between the trimmed V and J ends, which lost 5 bases and 6 bases, there was a span of 12 bases. This CDR3 region has 13 residues. CDR3 DNA sequence: TGTGCCAGCAGTAGGGGCGGCGTCGATACGCAGTATTTT. Translated, it gives CASSRGGVDTQYF.

This rearrangement joins TRBV5-5 to TRBJ2-1; 9 nucleotides align to TRBD2. V lost 4 bases and J lost 8; bases outside the gene matches: 7. The CDR3 runs to 14 residues. Per germline, CDR1 SGHKS and CDR2 YYEKEE (reference sequence). CDR3 in DNA: TGTGCCAGCAGCCCGCGGGGGGGTCGCGATGAGCAGTTCTTC. This codes for CASSPRGGRDEQFF. The variable domain in full, with the rest retrieved from reference TRBV5-5 and TRBJ2-1, is DAGVTQSPTHLIKTRGQQVTLRCSPISGHKSVSWYQQVLGQGPQFIFQYYEKEERGRGNFPDRFSARQFPNYSSELNVNALLLGDSALYLCASSPRGGRDEQFFGPGTRLTVL.

The V gene is TRBV12-3 or TRBV12-4, the J gene TRBJ1-5; no reliable D call. The CDR3 runs to 12 residues. Trimming removed 11 bases at V and 0 bases at J, with 8 bases between. The CDR3: CADQYSNQPQHF. The CDR3 DNA reads as TGTGCCGATCAGTATAGCAATCAGCCCCAGCATTTT.

CDR3 in DNA: TGCGCCAGCAGTGACACTCTTAACTATGGCTACACCTTC. It is translated as CASSDTLNYGYTF. J is TRBJ1-2 and V is TRBV10-2, with D unclear. The germline V gene has CDR1 WSHSY and CDR2 SAAADI. V was clipped by 3 bases and J by 1 base, with 6 bases between them. The CDR3 has 13 amino acids.

The rearrangement uses TRBV6-5 and TRBJ1-1; 9 nucleotides agree with TRBD1. V was clipped by 7 bases and J by 2 bases; unmatched bases: 2. From germline, CDR1 is MNHEY and CDR2 SVGAGI. This CDR3 contains 13 residues. CDR3 sequence (DNA): TGTGCCAGCATGGACAGGGGAAACACTGAAGCTTTCTTT. Translated: CASMDRGNTEAFF.

This sequence joins TRBV4-2 and TRBJ2-7; 10 positions agree with TRBD2. The CDR3 is 16 amino acids. The J segment lost 2 bases and the V segment lost 0 bases, leaving 4 bases of the junction unmatched. The germline CDR1 and CDR2 sequences are LGHNA and YNFKEQ. CDR3 loop: CASSQDPLAGAYEQYF. Written as DNA, the CDR3 is TGTGCCAGCAGCCAAGATCCGCTAGCGGGGGCCTACGAGCAGTACTTC.

The rearrangement joins TRBV7-8 to TRBJ1-5; tentatively, D is TRBD1 (6 bases). Germline assignment: CDR1 SGHVS and CDR2 FQNEAQ. The CDR3 consists of 15 residues. Deletions cut 5 bases from V and 7 bases from J, with 18 bases between. The CDR3 here is CASSQSSPGAQPQHF. DNA for the CDR3: TGTGCCAGCAGCCAATCCTCCCCAGGGGCGCAGCCCCAGCATTTT.

The chain combines TRBV30 with TRBJ2-7; tentative D call: TRBD1 (6 bases). The V and J ends lost 6 bases and 3 bases respectively, with 18 bases between them. The CDR3 runs 14 residues. CDR1 and CDR2 from the germline V gene are GTSNPN and SVGIG (reference sequence). CDR3 sequence (DNA): TGTGCCTGCATCCTTCGGGCACAGGGCTACGAGCAGTACTTC. This encodes CACILRAQGYEQYF. The whole variable domain, remainder taken from reference TRBV30 and TRBJ2-7, is SQTIHQWPATLVQPVGSPLSLECTVEGTSNPNLYWYRQAAGRGLQLLFYSVGIGQISSEVPQNLSASRPQDRQFILSSKKLLLSDSGFYLCACILRAQGYEQYFGPGTRLTVT.

This clone was found a few times. This sequence joins TRBV28 and TRBJ1-1, with 8 bases matching TRBD1. The CDR3 runs to 15 residues. The germline V gene has CDR1 MDHEN and CDR2 SYDVKM. V shed 2 bases, J shed 5 bases, and the junction held 7 bases outside the gene matches. CDR3 sequence reads: CASSLTGGRKTEAFF. CDR3 bases: TGTGCCAGCAGTTTAACAGGGGGAAGGAAAACTGAAGCTTTCTTT.

This rearrangement joins TRBV7-9 to TRBJ1-1; TRBD1 matches 8 bases. With 10 bases clipped from V and 1 base from J, the junction kept 11 bases outside the gene matches. The CDR3 runs to 15 residues. CDR1 and CDR2 from the germline V gene are SEHNR and FQNEAQ (reference sequence). The CDR3 is CAISPGQAWNTEAFF. CDR3 DNA sequence: TGTGCCATTTCGCCGGGACAGGCCTGGAACACTGAAGCTTTCTTT.

The chain links TRBV19 to TRBJ1-5, with a possible D match to TRBD1 (6 bases). V lost 2 bases to trimming and J lost 5 bases, with 13 bases between them. The CDR3 runs 15 residues. Germline CDR1 LNHDA, CDR2 SQIVND (reference sequence). Written as DNA, the CDR3 is TGTGCCAGTAGTATAATGGGGGGGGCGCATCAGCCCCAGCATTTT. Encoded protein: CASSIMGGAHQPQHF.

V and J are TRBV25-1 and TRBJ2-7; 8 bases are shared with TRBD2. The CDR3 runs 15 residues. The V and J ends lost 4 bases and 5 bases, in that order; junction bases with no gene match: 10. The germline V gene has CDR1 MGHDK and CDR2 SYGVNS. The CDR3 spells CASSGSGRGLHEQYF. The CDR3 bases are TGTGCCAGCAGTGGATCCGGGAGGGGGTTACACGAGCAGTACTTC.

This clone was recorded only once. This chain connects TRBV19 to TRBJ1-5, with TRBD1 as a possible D gene (6 bases). The length of the CDR3 is 16 residues. With 5 bases removed from V and 2 bases from J, the gap between germline ends came to 16 bases. CDR1 is LNHDA, CDR2 SQIVND, per germline (reference sequence). CDR3 DNA: TGTGCCAGTAGTCTAAAACAGGGATCGGGCAATCAGCCCCAGCATTTT. Its translation: CASSLKQGSGNQPQHF.

This sequence joins TRBV7-2 and TRBJ2-1; 9 positions match TRBD2. The CDR3 is made up of 16 amino acids. Germline lookup yields CDR1 SGHTA and CDR2 FQGNSA. V lost 2 bases to trimming and J lost 5 bases; unmatched junction nucleotides: 7. The CDR3 coding sequence is TGTGCCAGCAGCTTATGGCTAGCGGGAACCAACAATGAGCAGTTCTTC. Amino acids: CASSLWLAGTNNEQFF.

The chain couples TRBV28 to TRBJ2-6, with 7 bases lining up with TRBD1. Germline V gene lookup returns CDR1 MDHEN and CDR2 SYDVKM. The trim removed 4 bases at V and 5 bases at J, leaving 14 bases unmatched. The CDR3 spans 18 residues. CDR3 protein: CASSSTGRGIERANVLTF. The CDR3 bases are TGTGCCAGCAGTTCGACCGGCAGGGGGATTGAGAGGGCCAACGTCCTGACTTTC. The variable domain in full, with the rest retrieved from reference TRBV28 and TRBJ2-6, is DVKVTQSSRYLVKRTGEKVFLECVQDMDHENMFWYRQDPGLGLRLIYFSYDVKMKEKGDIPEGYSVSREKKERFSLILESASTNQTSMYLCASSSTGRGIERANVLTFGAGSRLTVL.

The chain employs TRBV3-1 (or the pseudogene TRBV3-2) and TRBJ2-1; D is ambiguous. The germline CDR1 and CDR2 sequences are LGHDT and YNNKEL (reference sequence). The CDR3 contains 13 residues. The V end lost 5 bases, the J end lost 5 bases, and 10 bases lay between the germline ends. The CDR3 region is CASSGRTHNEQFF. CDR3 coding DNA: TGTGCCAGCAGCGGTAGAACGCACAATGAGCAGTTCTTC.

This clone was observed once. The chain couples TRBV11-3 to TRBJ1-1, with D possibly being TRBD1 (5 bases). V was shortened by 2 bases and J by 2 bases, with 6 bases between the two germline ends. Germline assignment: CDR1 SGHNT and CDR2 YENEEA. The CDR3 covers 13 residues. The CDR3 spells CASSLQGNTEAFF. The CDR3 bases are TGTGCCAGCAGCTTACAGGGCAACACTGAAGCTTTCTTT.

The chain combines TRBV28 with TRBJ2-3, with 9 bases lining up with TRBD1. V lost 4 bases, J lost 8 bases, and 7 bases stayed unmatched. The CDR3 sequence is 14 residues long. CDR1 MDHEN and CDR2 SYDVKM come from the germline V gene. The CDR3 reads CASSSAGQGRTQYF. The CDR3 DNA is TGTGCCAGCAGTTCCGCCGGACAGGGGCGTACGCAGTATTTT.

The chain is built from TRBV7-2 and TRBJ1-4; D is ambiguous. Germline lookup yields CDR1 SGHTA and CDR2 FQGNSA. V was cut by 1 base and J by 0 bases, with 6 bases left in between. The CDR3 totals 15 residues. The CDR3 DNA sequence: TGTGCCAGCAGCTTAGTAGTAGCAACTAATGAAAAACTGTTTTTT. Protein product: CASSLVVATNEKLFF.

This clone was picked up a small number of times. The chain carries TRBV28 and TRBJ2-4; no reliable D call. CDR1 and CDR2 from the germline V gene are MDHEN and SYDVKM. The CDR3 consists of 15 residues. Trimming shortened V by 2 bases and J by 3 bases, and 11 bases separated the two germline ends. CDR3 sequence: CASSLVGSYKNIQYF. The CDR3 DNA reads as TGTGCCAGCAGTTTAGTGGGCAGCTACAAAAACATTCAGTACTTC.

This clone was counted a single time. CDR3 bases: TGTGCCAGCAGGGCCGGGTGGGCTAATGAAAAACTGTTTTTT. Protein sequence: CASRAGWANEKLFF. V gene TRBV27 combines with J gene TRBJ1-4; D remains ambiguous. Between the trimmed V and J ends, which lost 6 bases and 3 bases, there was a span of 11 bases. Germline V CDR1 and CDR2: MNHEY, SMNVEV (reference sequence). The CDR3 is 14 amino acids.

The chain has TRBV11-2 and TRBJ1-1; a possible D gene is TRBD1 (6 bases). V was shortened by 5 bases and J by 11 bases, with 15 bases between the two germline ends. The CDR3 covers 12 residues. Germline V lookup: CDR1 SGHAT, CDR2 FQNNGV. The CDR3 loop is CASSQNREGAFF. CDR3 DNA: TGTGCCAGCAGCCAAAACAGGGAGGGGGCTTTCTTT.

The V gene is TRBV7-9, the J gene TRBJ2-6, with D possibly TRBD2 on 6 matching bases. This CDR3 comprises 19 residues. With 6 bases removed from V and 0 bases from J, the gap between germline ends came to 21 bases. Germline CDR1 reads SEHNR; CDR2 reads FQNEAQ (reference sequence). This CDR3 is CASSLASGRTNSGANVLTF. In nucleotides, the CDR3 is TGTGCCAGCAGTCTAGCGTCGGGACGTACCAACTCTGGGGCCAACGTCCTGACTTTC.

The chain joins TRBV27 to TRBJ2-7, with D perhaps matching TRBD2 (6 bases). The CDR3 has 13 residues. Germline V lookup: CDR1 MNHEY, CDR2 SMNVEV (reference sequence). V lost 8 bases to trimming and J lost 7 bases, with 18 bases between them. CDR3 sequence (DNA): TGTGCCAGCGCTAGCGTTAGAGCCGGGGAGCAGTACTTC. It is translated as CASASVRAGEQYF.

This clone was observed a single time. The chain carries TRBV19 and TRBJ1-2; 8 positions agree with TRBD1. Trimming at V came to 6 bases and at J to 6 bases, leaving 6 bases not matched to a gene. The CDR3 is 13 amino acids. CDR1 is LNHDA, CDR2 SQIVND, per germline (reference sequence). The chain's CDR3 is CASSGTGRNGYTF. The CDR3 DNA sequence: TGTGCCAGTAGCGGGACAGGAAGAAATGGCTACACCTTC.

The rearrangement joins TRBV29-1 to TRBJ1-1, with D possibly TRBD1 on 5 matching bases. Between the trimmed V and J ends, which lost 2 bases and 11 bases, there was a span of 15 bases. CDR1 is SQVTM and CDR2 is ANQGSEA in the germline V gene. The CDR3 has 12 residues. The CDR3 DNA sequence: TGCAGCGTTGAAATCGTGGGGACTCGCGCTTTCTTT. Amino acids: CSVEIVGTRAFF.